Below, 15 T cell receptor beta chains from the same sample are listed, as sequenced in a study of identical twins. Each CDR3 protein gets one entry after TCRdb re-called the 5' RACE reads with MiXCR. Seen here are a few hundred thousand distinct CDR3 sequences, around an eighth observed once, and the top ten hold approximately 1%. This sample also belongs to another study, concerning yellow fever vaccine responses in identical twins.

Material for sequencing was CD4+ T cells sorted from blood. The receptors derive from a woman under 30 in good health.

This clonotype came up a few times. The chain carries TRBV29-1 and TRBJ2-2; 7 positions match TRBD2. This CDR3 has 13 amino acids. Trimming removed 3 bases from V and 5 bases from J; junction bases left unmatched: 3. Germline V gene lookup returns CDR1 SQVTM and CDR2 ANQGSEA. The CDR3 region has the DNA TGCAGCGTTGATCCACTAGCGACCGGGGAGCTGTTTTTT. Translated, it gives CSVDPLATGELFF.

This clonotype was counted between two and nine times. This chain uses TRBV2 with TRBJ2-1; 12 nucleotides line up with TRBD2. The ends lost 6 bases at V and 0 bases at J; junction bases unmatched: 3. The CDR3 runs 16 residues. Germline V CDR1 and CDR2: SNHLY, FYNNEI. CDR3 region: CASRGTSGFSYNEQFF. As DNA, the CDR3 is TGTGCCAGCAGAGGGACTAGCGGGTTCTCCTACAATGAGCAGTTCTTC.

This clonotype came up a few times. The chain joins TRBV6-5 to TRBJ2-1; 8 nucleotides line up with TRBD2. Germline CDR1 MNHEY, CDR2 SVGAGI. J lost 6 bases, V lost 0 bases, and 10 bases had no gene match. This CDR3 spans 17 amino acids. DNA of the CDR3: TGTGCCAGCAGTTACTCGAGCAGCGGGAGAAGGAGCAATGAGCAGTTCTTC. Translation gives CASSYSSSGRRSNEQFF.

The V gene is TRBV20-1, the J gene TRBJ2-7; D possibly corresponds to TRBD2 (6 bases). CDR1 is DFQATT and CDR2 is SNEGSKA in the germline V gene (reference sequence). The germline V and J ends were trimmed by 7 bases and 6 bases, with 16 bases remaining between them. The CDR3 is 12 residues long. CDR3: CSVLLTSPEQYF. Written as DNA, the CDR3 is TGCAGTGTTCTCCTGACTAGTCCCGAGCAGTACTTC.

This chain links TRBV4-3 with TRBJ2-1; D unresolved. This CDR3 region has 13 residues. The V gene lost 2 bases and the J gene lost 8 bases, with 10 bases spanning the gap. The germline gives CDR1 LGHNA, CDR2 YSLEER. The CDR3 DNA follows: TGCGCCAGCAGCCAATTCATCGAGGATGAGCAGTTCTTC. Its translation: CASSQFIEDEQFF.

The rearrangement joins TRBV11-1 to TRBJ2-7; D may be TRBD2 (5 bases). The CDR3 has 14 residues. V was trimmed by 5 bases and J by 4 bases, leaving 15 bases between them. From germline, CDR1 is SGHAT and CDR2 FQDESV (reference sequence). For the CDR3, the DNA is TGTGCCAGCAGCGCGGGCGGAAAAACATACGAGCAGTACTTC. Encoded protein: CASSAGGKTYEQYF. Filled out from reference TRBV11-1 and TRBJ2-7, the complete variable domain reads EAEVAQSPRYKITEKSQAVAFWCDPISGHATLYWYRQILGQGPELLVQFQDESVVDDSQLPKDRFSAERLKGVDSTLKIQPAELGDSAMYLCASSAGGKTYEQYFGPGTRLTVT.

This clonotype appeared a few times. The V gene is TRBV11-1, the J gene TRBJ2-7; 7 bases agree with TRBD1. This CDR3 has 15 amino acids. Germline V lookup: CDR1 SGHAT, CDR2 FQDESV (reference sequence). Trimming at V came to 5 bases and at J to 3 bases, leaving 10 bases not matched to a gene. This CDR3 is CASSRRQGTHYEQYF. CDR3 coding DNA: TGTGCCAGCAGCCGCCGACAGGGCACCCACTACGAGCAGTACTTC. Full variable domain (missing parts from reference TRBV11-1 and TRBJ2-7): EAEVAQSPRYKITEKSQAVAFWCDPISGHATLYWYRQILGQGPELLVQFQDESVVDDSQLPKDRFSAERLKGVDSTLKIQPAELGDSAMYLCASSRRQGTHYEQYFGPGTRLTVT.

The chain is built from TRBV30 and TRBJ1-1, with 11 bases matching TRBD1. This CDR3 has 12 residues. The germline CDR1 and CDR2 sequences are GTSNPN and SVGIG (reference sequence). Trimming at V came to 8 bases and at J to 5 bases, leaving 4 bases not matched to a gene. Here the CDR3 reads CAGDRGGTEAFF. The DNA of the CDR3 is TGTGCCGGGGACAGGGGGGGGACTGAAGCTTTCTTT. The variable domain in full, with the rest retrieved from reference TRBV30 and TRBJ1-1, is SQTIHQWPATLVQPVGSPLSLECTVEGTSNPNLYWYRQAAGRGLQLLFYSVGIGQISSEVPQNLSASRPQDRQFILSSKKLLLSDSGFYLCAGDRGGTEAFFGQGTRLTVV.

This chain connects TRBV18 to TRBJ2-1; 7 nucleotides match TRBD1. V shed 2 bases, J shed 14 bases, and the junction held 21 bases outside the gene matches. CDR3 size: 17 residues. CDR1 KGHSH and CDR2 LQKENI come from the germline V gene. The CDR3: CASSPSLGTDVPGTEFF. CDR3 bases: TGTGCCAGCTCACCAAGTCTCGGGACAGATGTACCCGGAACCGAGTTCTTC.

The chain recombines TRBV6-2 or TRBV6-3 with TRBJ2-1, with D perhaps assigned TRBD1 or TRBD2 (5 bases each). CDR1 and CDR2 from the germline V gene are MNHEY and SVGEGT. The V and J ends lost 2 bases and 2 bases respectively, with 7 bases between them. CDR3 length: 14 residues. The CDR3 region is CASSYGGTYNEQFF. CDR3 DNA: TGTGCCAGCAGTTACGGGGGAACCTACAATGAGCAGTTCTTC.

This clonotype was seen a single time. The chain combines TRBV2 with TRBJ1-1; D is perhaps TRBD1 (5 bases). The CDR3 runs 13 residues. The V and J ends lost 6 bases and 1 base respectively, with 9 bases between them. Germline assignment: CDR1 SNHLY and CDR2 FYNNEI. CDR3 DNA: TGTGCCAGCAGAGACAGTCCGAACACTGAAGCTTTCTTT. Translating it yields CASRDSPNTEAFF.

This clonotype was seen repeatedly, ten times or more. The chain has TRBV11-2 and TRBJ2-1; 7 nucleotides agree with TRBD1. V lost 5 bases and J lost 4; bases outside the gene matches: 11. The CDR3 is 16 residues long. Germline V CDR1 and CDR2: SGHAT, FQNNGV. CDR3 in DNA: TGTGCCAGCAGCCCCCAAAACAGGGGATTATACAATGAGCAGTTCTTC. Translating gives CASSPQNRGLYNEQFF.

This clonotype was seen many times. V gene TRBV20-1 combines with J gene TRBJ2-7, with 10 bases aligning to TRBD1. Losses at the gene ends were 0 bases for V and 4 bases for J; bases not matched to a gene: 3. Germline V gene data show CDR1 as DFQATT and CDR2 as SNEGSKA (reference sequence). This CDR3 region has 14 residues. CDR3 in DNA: TGCAGTGCTAGAGATTGGGGACAGGGGTACGAGCAGTACTTC. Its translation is CSARDWGQGYEQYF.

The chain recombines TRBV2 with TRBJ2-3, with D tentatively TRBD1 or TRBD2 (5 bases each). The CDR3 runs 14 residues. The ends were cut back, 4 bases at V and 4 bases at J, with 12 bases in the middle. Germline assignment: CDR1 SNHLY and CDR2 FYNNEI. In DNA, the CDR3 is TGTGCCAGCAGTGTTGAGGGGCCCCCAGATACGCAGTATTTT. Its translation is CASSVEGPPDTQYF.

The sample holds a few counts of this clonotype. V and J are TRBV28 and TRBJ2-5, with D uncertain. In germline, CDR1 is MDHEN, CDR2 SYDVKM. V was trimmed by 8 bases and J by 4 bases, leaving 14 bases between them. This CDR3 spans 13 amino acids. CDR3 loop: CASDPRIIETQYF. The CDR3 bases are TGTGCCAGCGATCCGCGAATAATAGAGACCCAGTACTTC.